This entry lists 15 T cell receptor beta chains sequenced from one sample in a study of cytomegalovirus exposure and HLA in healthy donors. TCRdb keeps only in-frame clones here, not all; method: immunoSEQ multiplex PCR. The table shows fewer than 250,000 clones, with about nine tenths occurring only once. Material: PBMCs. The receptors were gathered from a woman in her late teens or twenties in good health and CMV-seropositive.

This chain links TRBV25-1 with TRBJ2-6; 7 bases map to TRBD2. Germline-derived CDR1 and CDR2 are MGHDK and SYGVNS. With 2 bases clipped from V and 1 base from J, the junction kept 2 bases outside the gene matches. The CDR3 totals 16 residues. The CDR3 protein is CASSESGESGANVLTF. The CDR3 region has the DNA TGTGCCAGCAGTGAAAGCGGGGAGTCTGGGGCCAACGTCCTGACTTTC.

The rearrangement joins TRBV11-3 to TRBJ2-2; tentatively, D is TRBD1 (5 bases). Germline V gene data show CDR1 as SGHNT and CDR2 as YENEEA. CDR3 length: 18 residues. Trimming shortened V by 1 base and J by 0 bases, and 15 bases separated the two germline ends. The CDR3 loop reads CASSLGIPFRANTGELFF. The CDR3 bases are TGTGCCAGCAGCTTAGGAATACCGTTCAGGGCGAACACCGGGGAGCTGTTTTTT.

The gene calls are TRBV5-8 and TRBJ2-7, with D possibly being TRBD2 (6 bases). This CDR3 spans 13 amino acids. V lost 0 bases to trimming and J lost 7 bases, with 11 bases between them. Germline lookup yields CDR1 SGHTS and CDR2 YDEGEE. The CDR3 is CASSLGGLREQYF. As DNA, the CDR3 is TGTGCCAGCAGCTTGGGGGGACTGAGGGAGCAGTACTTC.

The chain links TRBV7-9 to TRBJ2-7; 13 nucleotides match TRBD2. Per germline, CDR1 SEHNR and CDR2 FQNEAQ (reference sequence). V trimming: 2 bases; J trimming: 0 bases; junction bases outside the gene matches: 10. The CDR3 spans 19 residues. CDR3 in amino acids: CASSLQGPGLAGTSYEQYF. CDR3 nucleotides: TGTGCCAGCAGCTTACAGGGGCCGGGACTAGCGGGAACCTCCTACGAGCAGTACTTC.

V gene TRBV7-9 combines with J gene TRBJ2-2, with 7 bases matching TRBD1. V was pared by 3 bases and J by 7 bases, with 14 bases of the junction left unmatched. There are 17 residues in the CDR3. Germline V gene sequence: CDR1 SEHNR, CDR2 FQNEAQ (reference sequence). CDR3 in amino acids: CASSFLRYRGNHGELFF. Here the CDR3 DNA reads TGTGCCAGCAGCTTCCTGAGATACAGGGGAAATCACGGGGAGCTGTTTTTT.

This chain joins TRBV27 and TRBJ2-7; 15 bases are shared with TRBD2. The V gene end was trimmed by 7 bases and the J gene end by 7 bases; junction bases not matched to a gene: 8. This CDR3 is built from 15 residues. Germline values: CDR1 MNHEY, CDR2 SMNVEV (reference sequence). CDR3 sequence: CASISSGLAGGEQYF. The CDR3 DNA follows: TGTGCCAGCATTTCGTCGGGACTAGCGGGAGGTGAGCAGTACTTC.

Note on this clone: The same CDR3 can be traced to other DNA sequences in this sample. This chain joins TRBV9 and TRBJ2-3, with D possibly TRBD2 on 6 matching bases. Germline V gene sequence: CDR1 SGDLS, CDR2 YYNGEE. V gave up 4 bases and J gave up 1 base, with 13 bases separating them. The CDR3 covers 15 residues. The CDR3 DNA reads as TGTGCCAGCAGCTCAGGACTAACGCGCACAGATACGCAGTATTTT. This codes for CASSSGLTRTDTQYF.

J is TRBJ1-1 and V is TRBV2; D not certain. Trimming removed 5 bases from V and 6 bases from J, with 13 bases in between. The germline CDR1 and CDR2 sequences are SNHLY and FYNNEI. The CDR3 is 13 residues long. The chain's CDR3 is CASSKGERAEAFF. In nucleotides, the CDR3 is TGTGCCAGCAGTAAAGGTGAGAGGGCTGAAGCTTTCTTT.

The chain has TRBV2 and TRBJ1-1; 8 positions agree with TRBD1. Trimming cost V 5 bases and J 1 base; bases outside gene matches: 3. The CDR3 length is 14 residues. Germline-derived CDR1 and CDR2 are SNHLY and FYNNEI. CDR3 loop: CASSRDRGNTEAFF. The CDR3, as DNA: TGTGCCAGCAGTCGCGACAGGGGGAACACTGAAGCTTTCTTT.

The chain combines TRBV5-1 with TRBJ2-7, with D perhaps TRBD1 (5 bases). CDR3 size: 14 residues. Deletions cut 2 bases from V and 0 bases from J, with 9 bases between. Germline CDR1 and CDR2: SGHRS and YFSETQ. The CDR3 protein is CASSFSGPSYEQYF. CDR3 nucleotides: TGCGCCAGCAGCTTTTCAGGGCCCTCCTACGAGCAGTACTTC.

This clone was detected only once. The chain recombines TRBV7-9 with TRBJ2-7; 7 bases align to TRBD2. The CDR3 totals 14 residues. In germline, CDR1 is SEHNR, CDR2 FQNEAQ (reference sequence). Trimming took 4 bases from V and 7 from J; bases not matched to a gene: 10. This CDR3 reads CASSSTAGEGEQYF. Here the CDR3 DNA reads TGTGCCAGCAGCTCAACCGCGGGAGAGGGAGAGCAGTACTTC.

The genes are TRBV9 and TRBJ1-1; D is undetermined. Looked up from germline, CDR1 is SGDLS and CDR2 is YYNGEE. V was pared by 3 bases and J by 3 bases, with 15 bases between. This CDR3 has 15 residues. Written as DNA, the CDR3 is TGTGCCAGCAGCGCAGGAATTAAGCTGGACACTGAAGCTTTCTTT. As protein: CASSAGIKLDTEAFF.

The chain links TRBV27 to TRBJ1-2; TRBD1 aligns across 8 bases. Germline V gene sequence: CDR1 MNHEY, CDR2 SMNVEV (reference sequence). CDR3 length equals 15 residues. With V trimmed by 2 bases and J by 2 bases, 4 bases remained unmatched. This CDR3 is CASSLLGQGNYGYTF. The DNA for the CDR3 is TGTGCCAGCAGTTTACTCGGACAGGGCAACTATGGCTACACCTTC.

The V call is TRBV1, the J call TRBJ2-5; TRBD2 reflects the table's D call only, with no check against the DNA. TRBV1 is listed as a pseudogene. This CDR3 is 20 amino acids long. In DNA form, the CDR3 reads TGCACCAGCAGTAAACACATTGCGGGACTAGCGGGAGTTTGGCGAGAGACCCAGTACTTC. This codes for CTSSKHIAGLAGVWRETQYF.

This clone was counted a single time. V and J are TRBV5-5 and TRBJ1-2; D possibly corresponds to TRBD1 (6 bases). The CDR3 extends over 13 amino acids. Germline V gene lookup returns CDR1 SGHKS and CDR2 YYEKEE (reference sequence). Trimming left V 0 bases short and J 6 bases short, with 9 bases between. CDR3 residues: CASSLAGGHGYTF. CDR3 nucleotides: TGTGCCAGCAGCTTGGCCGGGGGGCATGGCTACACCTTC.